The following is a TCR beta chain sequence with its context. These data belong to a study of T cells in localized non-small cell lung cancer. Losses at the gene ends were 2 bases for V and 9 bases for J; bases not matched to a gene: 10. This CDR3 region has 16 residues. Germline loops: CDR1 LGHNA, CDR2 YNFKEQ. Clones were sequenced by immunoSEQ multiplex PCR, and TCRdb holds only the in-frame ones, with some missing. The sample lists about 77,000 clones; approximately 90% were seen once. The material was peripheral blood, obtained before any cancer treatment. The J gene is TRBJ2-1, the V gene TRBV4-2; TRBD2 matches 10 bases. The sequence was obtained from a woman aged 35-70 years with stage I squamous cell lung carcinoma. CDR3 sequence reads: CASSQSSSGGASEQFF. CDR3 nucleotides: TGTGCCAGCAGCCAAAGCTCCAGCGGGGGGGCGTCTGAGCAGTTCTTC.